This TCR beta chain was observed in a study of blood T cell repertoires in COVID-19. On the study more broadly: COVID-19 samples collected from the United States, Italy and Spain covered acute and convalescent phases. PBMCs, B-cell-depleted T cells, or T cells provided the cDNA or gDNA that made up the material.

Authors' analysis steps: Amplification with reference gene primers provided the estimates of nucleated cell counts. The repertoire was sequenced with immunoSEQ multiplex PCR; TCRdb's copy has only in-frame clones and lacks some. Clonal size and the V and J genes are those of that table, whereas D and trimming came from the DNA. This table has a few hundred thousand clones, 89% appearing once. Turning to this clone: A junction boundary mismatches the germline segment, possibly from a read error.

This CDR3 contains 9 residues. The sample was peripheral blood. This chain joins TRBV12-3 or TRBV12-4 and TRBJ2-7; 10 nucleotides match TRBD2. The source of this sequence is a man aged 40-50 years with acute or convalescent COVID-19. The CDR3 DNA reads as TGTGCCAGCCCACTAGCGGGGCCTTTC. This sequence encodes CASPLAGPF.